The source of this T cell receptor beta chain is a study of shared clonotypes between healthy human individuals. This CDR3 is built from 12 residues. Trimming shortened V by 4 bases and J by 4 bases, and 8 bases separated the two germline ends. Germline CDR1 SNHLY, CDR2 FYNNEI. Authors' analysis steps: Without quality scores, immunoSEQ junctional reads could not be filtered like full-length reads. The data were produced by immunoSEQ multiplex PCR, yet TCRdb's version contains in-frame clones alone and is incomplete. That table furnishes V, J and clone size, whereas the DNA furnished D and trimming. The sample yields 2 million to 2.5 million clones, 90% to 96% seen once.

This sequence was found in a man younger than 35 in good health. V gene TRBV2 combines with J gene TRBJ2-7; no clear D gene. Sequences were obtained from naive CD4+ T cells sorted from blood. Subset meaning: CD45RA+ positively selected. The CDR3 reads CASSGLHYEQYF. For the CDR3, the DNA is TGTGCCAGCAGTGGTCTCCATTACGAGCAGTACTTC. Full variable domain (outside the CDR3, taken from reference TRBV2 and TRBJ2-7): EPEVTQTPSHQVTQMGQEVILRCVPISNHLYFYWYRQILGQKVEFLVSFYNNEISEKSEIFDDQFSVERPDGSNFTLKIRSTKLEDSAMYFCASSGLHYEQYFGPGTRLTVT.